This passage covers 21 T cell receptor beta chains from one sample sequenced in a study of shared clonotypes between healthy human individuals (dated by TCRdb to between 2020 and 2021). To prepare the library, the immunoSEQ multiplex PCR assay was applied. The immuneACCESS repertoire file appears here via TCRdb, limited to in-frame rearrangements. These files lack a portion of the clones; in checked studies, under half of the deficit traces to unresolved V genes, and the cause of the others is not known. This sample lists 730,000 or so clones; about 78% were detected once. The biggest ten clones account for approximately 1.8% of the sample. Material: memory CD4+ T cells sorted from blood. Interpreted using the paper, the cell subset or site label stands for: CD45RA-negative fraction. The source of these receptors is a woman aged 25 to 39 in good health.

The chain is built from TRBV28 and TRBJ1-4, with D uncertain. Germline lookup yields CDR1 MDHEN and CDR2 SYDVKM. The V and J ends lost 8 bases and 2 bases respectively, with 15 bases between them. CDR3 length: 15 amino acids. DNA of the CDR3: TGTGCCAGCTCCACCACCGGGAGTACTAATGAAAAACTGTTTTTT. Translating it yields CASSTTGSTNEKLFF.

The V call is TRBV4-2, the J call TRBJ2-1; 9 nucleotides agree with TRBD2. The J segment lost 6 bases and the V segment lost 2 bases, leaving 5 bases of the junction unmatched. Germline V CDR1 and CDR2: LGHNA, YNFKEQ. This CDR3 spans 15 amino acids. This chain's CDR3 is CASSQPAGGPNEQFF. CDR3 sequence (DNA): TGTGCCAGCAGCCAACCGGCGGGAGGGCCCAATGAGCAGTTCTTC.

V gene TRBV7-2 combines with J gene TRBJ1-4; D not certain. Germline assignment: CDR1 SGHTA and CDR2 FQGNSA. Trimming pared 4 bases from V and 0 bases from J, leaving 15 bases between. CDR3 size: 17 residues. CDR3 bases: TGTGCCAGCAGCTCCAAATGGTCTGGGCCAACTAATGAAAAACTGTTTTTT. This codes for CASSSKWSGPTNEKLFF.

This chain links TRBV15 with TRBJ2-5, with 12 nucleotides matching TRBD1. Germline-derived CDR1 and CDR2 are LNHNV and YYDKDF (reference sequence). The junction had 3 bases not matched to a gene; V was cut back by 5 bases and J by 2 bases. The CDR3 runs 15 residues. CDR3 region: CATSRGQGAQETQYF. The CDR3, as DNA: TGTGCCACCAGCCGGGGACAGGGGGCACAAGAGACCCAGTACTTC.

In its sample, this clone was seen a few times. The chain joins TRBV5-1 to TRBJ2-6; 9 nucleotides agree with TRBD1. The CDR3 is made up of 19 amino acids. V lost 4 bases, J lost 4 bases, and 15 bases stayed unmatched. Germline V lookup: CDR1 SGHRS, CDR2 YFSETQ. The CDR3 DNA reads as TGCGCCAGCAGCGGGGGCCCGGGACAGGGAGCGTTCGGGGCCAACGTCCTGACTTTC. This encodes CASSGGPGQGAFGANVLTF. The entire variable domain, with the rest obtained from reference TRBV5-1 and TRBJ2-6, is as follows: KAGVTQTPRYLIKTRGQQVTLSCSPISGHRSVSWYQQTPGQGLQFLFEYFSETQRNKGNFPGRFSGRQFSNSRSEMNVSTLELGDSALYLCASSGGPGQGAFGANVLTFGAGSRLTVL.

This clone was counted once. The chain couples TRBV5-1 to TRBJ2-5; 7 bases agree with TRBD1. CDR1 SGHRS and CDR2 YFSETQ come from the germline V gene. CDR3 length equals 15 residues. V dropped 6 bases and J dropped 4; count of bases not matched to a gene: 12. The CDR3 spells CASNGQGQPGETQYF. CDR3 bases: TGCGCCAGCAACGGGCAGGGACAGCCAGGAGAGACCCAGTACTTC. Looking up the rest from reference TRBV5-1 and TRBJ2-5 gives the full variable domain: KAGVTQTPRYLIKTRGQQVTLSCSPISGHRSVSWYQQTPGQGLQFLFEYFSETQRNKGNFPGRFSGRQFSNSRSEMNVSTLELGDSALYLCASNGQGQPGETQYFGPGTRLLVL.

This clone was picked up one time. The V gene is TRBV19, the J gene TRBJ2-3, with 13 bases aligning to TRBD2. The CDR3 runs to 16 residues. The V segment lost 4 bases and the J segment 5 bases; nucleotides outside the gene matches: 6. The germline V gene has CDR1 LNHDA and CDR2 SQIVND (reference sequence). In nucleotides, the CDR3 is TGTGCCAGTAGTAATGGACTAGCGGGAGCAGGAGATACGCAGTATTTT. Translated: CASSNGLAGAGDTQYF.

The chain is built from TRBV6-6 and TRBJ2-7, with TRBD2 as a possible D gene (5 bases). The CDR3 is 14 amino acids. The germline V and J ends were trimmed by 0 bases and 7 bases, with 13 bases remaining between them. In germline, CDR1 is MNHNY, CDR2 SVGAGI (reference sequence). This CDR3 is CASSYSKGVGEQYF. For the CDR3, the DNA is TGTGCCAGCAGTTACTCTAAGGGAGTCGGGGAGCAGTACTTC.

This chain uses TRBV5-1 with TRBJ2-7; perhaps TRBD2 as D (5 bases). This CDR3 region has 13 residues. Germline assignment: CDR1 SGHRS and CDR2 YFSETQ. The ends were cut back, 4 bases at V and 7 bases at J, with 15 bases in the middle. The CDR3 sequence is CASSLEVSLEQYF. CDR3 nucleotides: TGCGCCAGCAGCCTGGAGGTCTCTTTAGAGCAGTACTTC. Complete variable domain (other parts from reference TRBV5-1 and TRBJ2-7): KAGVTQTPRYLIKTRGQQVTLSCSPISGHRSVSWYQQTPGQGLQFLFEYFSETQRNKGNFPGRFSGRQFSNSRSEMNVSTLELGDSALYLCASSLEVSLEQYFGPGTRLTVT.

This clone appeared once. Written as DNA, the CDR3 is TGTGCCAGCAGCTCGGGCAACTCCTACAATGAGCAGTTCTTC. Protein product: CASSSGNSYNEQFF. This sequence joins TRBV7-2 and TRBJ2-1; no clear D gene. V was clipped by 4 bases and J by 0 bases, with 7 bases between them. The CDR3 loop spans 14 amino acids. Germline assignment: CDR1 SGHTA and CDR2 FQGNSA. The entire variable domain, with the rest obtained from reference TRBV7-2 and TRBJ2-1, is as follows: GAGVSQSPSNKVTEKGKDVELRCDPISGHTALYWYRQSLGQGLEFLIYFQGNSAPDKSGLPSDRFSAERTGGSVSTLTIQRTQQEDSAVYLCASSSGNSYNEQFFGPGTRLTVL.

The chain is built from TRBV6-1 and TRBJ2-7; 12 positions match TRBD2. V was pared by 3 bases and J by 7 bases, with 7 bases of the junction left unmatched. The CDR3 is made up of 15 amino acids. Germline CDR1 reads MNHNS; CDR2 reads SASEGT. CDR3 in DNA: TGTGCCAGCAGTGAGGGACTAGCGGGCCCTGGTGAGCAGTACTTC. Translation: CASSEGLAGPGEQYF.

This clone occurred once. The gene calls are TRBV6-5 and TRBJ2-3; 7 bases are a match to TRBD1. Germline assignment: CDR1 MNHEY and CDR2 SVGAGI. The CDR3 runs to 15 residues. Losses at the gene ends were 5 bases for V and 2 bases for J; bases not matched to a gene: 7. CDR3 sequence reads: CASSPQQGHTDTQYF. In nucleotides, the CDR3 is TGTGCCAGCAGTCCGCAACAGGGGCACACAGATACGCAGTATTTT.

This clone was counted a single time. The V gene is TRBV7-2, the J gene TRBJ2-7; D remains ambiguous. The CDR3 sequence is 13 residues long. Trimming removed 5 bases at V and 6 bases at J, with 14 bases between. Germline V gene sequence: CDR1 SGHTA, CDR2 FQGNSA. CDR3 residues: CASSLQEGFEQYF. CDR3 bases: TGTGCCAGCAGCCTCCAAGAAGGGTTCGAGCAGTACTTC.

The chain couples TRBV7-9 to TRBJ2-3, with unresolved D. With 5 bases removed from V and 8 bases from J, the gap between germline ends came to 11 bases. The CDR3 runs 12 residues. Germline-derived CDR1 and CDR2 are SEHNR and FQNEAQ (reference sequence). DNA of the CDR3: TGTGCCAGCAGCCTATCAGCGCCTACGCAGTATTTT. Its protein is CASSLSAPTQYF.

The chain has TRBV27 and TRBJ2-7; tentatively, D is TRBD1 (6 bases). The V end lost 0 bases, the J end lost 4 bases, and 19 bases lay between the germline ends. The length of the CDR3 is 17 residues. Germline CDR1 is MNHEY and CDR2 is SMNVEV (reference sequence). CDR3 in DNA: TGTGCCAGCAGTTTATCCAGGGGTATTTGGAGAAAATACGAGCAGTACTTC. Translated, it gives CASSLSRGIWRKYEQYF.

The gene calls are TRBV7-2 and TRBJ2-2; D is ambiguous. Germline CDR1 and CDR2: SGHTA and FQGNSA. CDR3 length equals 14 residues. The V end was cut by 6 bases, the J end by 4 bases, with 12 bases between. CDR3: CASSFFLTTGELFF. The CDR3, as DNA: TGTGCCAGCAGTTTCTTTCTTACCACCGGGGAGCTGTTTTTT.

The chain is built from TRBV6-5 and TRBJ2-5; possibly TRBD1 or TRBD2 for D (5 bases each). Trimming took 5 bases from V and 7 from J, leaving 14 bases between them. From germline, CDR1 is MNHEY and CDR2 SVGAGI. The CDR3 sequence is 13 residues long. The CDR3 nucleotides read TGTGCCAGCAGTCCGGGGACGCCGGGGACCCAGTACTTC. Translating it yields CASSPGTPGTQYF.

The chain couples TRBV6-1 to TRBJ2-4; 10 positions match TRBD1. V shed 6 bases, J shed 6 bases, and the junction held 8 bases outside the gene matches. This CDR3 contains 15 residues. CDR1 and CDR2 (germline): MNHNS, SASEGT. The CDR3 sequence: CASRKDRTGGNIQYF. CDR3 in DNA: TGTGCCAGCAGAAAAGACAGGACAGGGGGAAACATTCAGTACTTC.

This rearrangement joins TRBV29-1 to TRBJ2-7; D call uncertain. Germline assignment: CDR1 SQVTM and CDR2 ANQGSEA. With 0 bases removed from V and 3 bases from J, the gap between germline ends came to 12 bases. This CDR3 region has 14 residues. The CDR3 sequence: CSVEDGRGGYEQYF. The CDR3 DNA reads as TGCAGCGTTGAAGATGGCCGTGGTGGCTACGAGCAGTACTTC.

The chain recombines TRBV10-3 with TRBJ1-1; D gene uncertain. This CDR3 has 13 amino acids. Germline values: CDR1 ENHRY, CDR2 SYGVKD. V lost 6 bases and J lost 1, with 9 bases in between. The CDR3 protein is CAIRLATNTEAFF. As DNA, the CDR3 is TGTGCCATCAGGCTCGCCACGAACACTGAAGCTTTCTTT.

This clone was seen more than once but under ten times. This rearrangement joins TRBV18 to TRBJ1-5; no clear D. Looked up from germline, CDR1 is KGHSH and CDR2 is LQKENI. This CDR3 is 13 amino acids long. V lost 2 bases, J lost 3 bases, and 5 bases lay in between. The DNA of the CDR3 is TGTGCCAGCTCACCAGGGAACAATCAGCCCCAGCATTTT. This translates into CASSPGNNQPQHF.